A selection of T cell receptor beta chains follows, all from one sample in a study of blood T cell repertoires in COVID-19. Assay used: immunoSEQ multiplex PCR; TCRdb lists only in-frame clones, some missing. Among about 150,000 clones, roughly 91% were seen once, and the ten largest hold about 5%. The sequencing input was peripheral blood. The source is a man between 18 and 35 years old with COVID-19, enrolled during active disease. Both conserved end residues are part of each CDR3. A D gene is named only where the DNA matches it firmly. Not every row has a clone size; where given, it reads once, few, many or a size class.

.,TRBJ1-2,.,TRBV28,TGTGCCAGCAGATGGGAACCAACGGGGGGCTACACCTTC,CASRWEPTGGYTF
.,TRBJ2-1,.,TRBV28,TGTGCCAGCAGCTTACGGCGAACTCTAGTAAAGGCCTTAAATGAGCAGTTCTTC,CASSLRRTLVKALNEQFF
.,TRBJ1-1,.,TRBV6-2/TRBV6-3,TGTGCCAGCACCCCCCTAAGGGGGAACCTTGAAGCTTTCTTT,CASTPLRGNLEAFF
.,TRBJ2-5,.,TRBV28,TGTGCCAGCTGTCGCGCGTTTAACAGGGGGGGTCAAGAGACCCAGTACTTC,CASCRAFNRGGQETQYF
.,TRBJ1-2,TRBD1,TRBV6-5,TGTGCCAGCAGTCCCGGGACAGGGTTCGACTATGGCTACACCTTC,CASSPGTGFDYGYTF
.,TRBJ1-1,TRBD1,TRBV30,TGTGCCTGGTTTGAGACAGGGTTCTGGAACACTGAAGCTTTCTTT,CAWFETGFWNTEAFF
.,TRBJ2-2,.,TRBV7-8,TGTGCCAGCAGTGAGACTGACCTGAACACCGGGGAGCTGTTTTTT,CASSETDLNTGELFF
.,TRBJ2-1,TRBD1,TRBV10-2,TGCGCCAGCAGACCCGGGACAGGTGGATACAATGAGCAGTTCTTC,CASRPGTGGYNEQFF
once,TRBJ2-2,TRBD1,TRBV7-9,TGTGCCAGCAGCTCCCCTGGGGGACAGGGGGGATCCGGGGAGCTGTTTTTT,CASSSPGGQGGSGELFF
.,TRBJ2-2,.,TRBV5-6,TGTGCCAGCACTCTCGGATTACAGACGAACACCGGGGAGCTGTTTTTT,CASTLGLQTNTGELFF
.,TRBJ2-7,TRBD2,TRBV11-3,TGTGCCAGCAGCTCCACTAGCGGGACACAATACGAGCAGTACTTC,CASSSTSGTQYEQYF
.,TRBJ2-3,TRBD2,TRBV27,TGTGCCAGCAGTCGACTTAGGACTAGCCCCACAGATACGCAGTATTTT,CASSRLRTSPTDTQYF
.,TRBJ2-3,TRBD2,TRBV28,TGTGCCAGCAGTTTAGTTAGCGGGAGTGTTAGGTCAGATACGCAGTATTTT,CASSLVSGSVRSDTQYF
.,TRBJ1-2,.,TRBV3-1/TRBV3-2,TGTGCCAGCAGTCCAGGGTATCAGGGCTATGGCTACACCTTC,CASSPGYQGYGYTF
.,TRBJ2-7,TRBD2,TRBV27,TGTGCCAGCAGTTTCACCCTCGGGGGGGCCGACCACGAGCAGTACTTC,CASSFTLGGADHEQYF
.,TRBJ2-7,.,TRBV5-6,TGTGCCAGCAGCTTGGCCTCGATCAGCGGGTCTTTATTCTGGCAGTACTTC,CASSLASISGSLFWQYF
.,TRBJ2-2,.,TRBV11-3,TGTGCCAGCAGCTTAATTCAGGGTTCGGGGGAGCTGTTTTTT,CASSLIQGSGELFF
.,TRBJ2-7,.,TRBV29-1,TGCAGCGTTGATTGGGGGGACTACGAGCAGTACTTC,CSVDWGDYEQYF
once,TRBJ2-3,TRBD2,TRBV7-6,TGTGCCAGCAGCCCAGATGGGCGGGGGGGAGATACGCAGTATTTT,CASSPDGRGGDTQYF
.,TRBJ2-1,TRBD2,TRBV4-1,TGCGCCAGCAGCCAAGAGAGTAGCGGGAGACCCTACAATGAGCAGTTCTTC,CASSQESSGRPYNEQFF
.,TRBJ1-5,TRBD1,TRBV27,TGTGCCAGCAGTTTATTCGGACAGGGAGGGCAGCCCCAGCATTTT,CASSLFGQGGQPQHF
.,TRBJ2-7,TRBD2,TRBV30,TGTGCCTGGAGAAGGGGGACTAGCGGCACCTACGAGCAGTACTTC,CAWRRGTSGTYEQYF
.,TRBJ2-7,TRBD2,TRBV28,TGTGCCAGCAGGGCGCTAACGGGAGGGCCAATTGCCTACGAGCAGTACTTC,CASRALTGGPIAYEQYF
.,TRBJ1-2,.,TRBV24-1,TGTGCCACCAGTGATTTGACGAGGGATATTGACTATGGCTACACCTTC,CATSDLTRDIDYGYTF
.,TRBJ1-2,TRBD1,TRBV27,TGTGCCAGTGGGACAGAACCATATGGCTACACCTTC,CASGTEPYGYTF
.,TRBJ2-1,TRBD2,TRBV15,TGTGCCACCAGCAGAGGGGCGGGAGCGTACAATGAGCAGTTCTTC,CATSRGAGAYNEQFF
few,TRBJ2-7,TRBD1,TRBV19,TGTGCCAGTAGTACCTACCGGGACAGGGGGAACGAGCAGTACTTC,CASSTYRDRGNEQYF
.,TRBJ2-3,.,TRBV28,TGTGCCAGCAGACAGAGCACAGATACGCAGTATTTT,CASRQSTDTQYF
.,TRBJ2-5,TRBD2,TRBV7-2,TGTGCCAGCAGCTTAGGCGGGACTAGTGGGGAGACCCAGTACTTC,CASSLGGTSGETQYF
few,TRBJ2-7,.,TRBV5-4,TGTGCCAGCAGTTTATGGACAGGGAGGGTCGACGAGCAGTACTTC,CASSLWTGRVDEQYF
.,TRBJ1-1,.,TRBV29-1,TGCAGCGTTGCCACGCGCACTGAAGCTTTCTTT,CSVATRTEAFF
once,TRBJ2-3,.,TRBV5-5,TGTGCCAGCAGCATGGGTTGGGAGTTAGATACGCAGTATTTT,CASSMGWELDTQYF
.,TRBJ1-1,TRBD1,TRBV10-1,TGCGCCAGCAGTGAGTCTAAGACAGGGTATACTGAAGCTTTCTTT,CASSESKTGYTEAFF
once,TRBJ2-7,TRBD2,TRBV4-3,TGCGCCAGCAGCCAAGACCTCCTAGCGGGTTCCTACGAGCAGTACTTC,CASSQDLLAGSYEQYF
.,TRBJ2-3,.,TRBV18,TGTGCCAGCTCACCATGGGGGGAGGAAGCAGATACGCAGTATTTT,CASSPWGEEADTQYF
.,TRBJ2-1,.,TRBV30,TGTGCCTGGGACCCGACAGGCTACAATGAGCAGTTCTTC,CAWDPTGYNEQFF
.,TRBJ1-4,TRBD1,TRBV28,TGTGCCAGCAGTTTGGGACAGGGAGGGGTCCATGAAAAACTGCTTTTT,CASSLGQGGVHEKLLF
.,TRBJ2-1,.,TRBV9,TGTGCCAGCAGCGTAGAGTCCAGCGGGCAGGTCTCCTACAATGAGCAGTTCTTC,CASSVESSGQVSYNEQFF
.,TRBJ2-7,TRBD1,TRBV5-6,TGTGCCAGCAGAATTGGGAAGGGGACAGGTTACTACGAGCAGTACTTC,CASRIGKGTGYYEQYF
.,TRBJ2-1,.,TRBV11-2,TGTGCCAGCAGCTTCAGCGGCGCCTTATACAATGAGCAGTTCTTC,CASSFSGALYNEQFF
.,TRBJ2-7,TRBD1,TRBV27,TGTGCCAGCAGTTCCGGGACAGGGGCGTTCTACGAGCAGTACTTC,CASSSGTGAFYEQYF
.,TRBJ1-2,.,TRBV2,TGTGCCAGCAGGGCACCGGGGGGATTCCGCTATGGCTACACCTTC,CASRAPGGFRYGYTF
.,TRBJ1-4,.,TRBV9,TGTGCCAGCAGCGTAGAAGGGAGGGCTAATGAAAAACTGCTTTTT,CASSVEGRANEKLLF
.,TRBJ1-4,.,TRBV18,TGTGCCAGCTCACCCACCCAGGACCCTCGGGGGAGGACTAATGAAAAACTGCTTTTT,CASSPTQDPRGRTNEKLLF
.,TRBJ1-1,.,TRBV2,TGTGCCAGCAGTGAAGGAGGGCCCAACACTGAAGCTTTCTTT,CASSEGGPNTEAFF
.,TRBJ1-1,TRBD1,TRBV28,TGTGCCAGCAGTTCCACGACAGGGGACACTGAAGCTTTCTTT,CASSSTTGDTEAFF
.,TRBJ1-1,TRBD1,TRBV7-2,TGTGCCAGCAGCTTAGCCGGACAGGAGGTGTACACTGAAGCTTTCTTT,CASSLAGQEVYTEAFF
.,TRBJ2-2,.,TRBV24-1,TGTGCCACCAGTGTGGGCAGGAACACCGGGGAGCTGTTTTTT,CATSVGRNTGELFF
.,TRBJ2-7,TRBD1,TRBV5-1,TGCGCCAGCAGCTTGGATGGACAGGGGGCTGGAGAGCAGTACTTC,CASSLDGQGAGEQYF
.,TRBJ1-1,.,TRBV5-1,TGCGCCAGCAGCTCCTCCAGGGTCCCCACTGAAGCTTTCTTT,CASSSSRVPTEAFF
.,TRBJ2-4,.,TRBV30,TGTGCCTGGAGCTCCTCAGGAGGGAGGTTGGACATTCAGTACTTC,CAWSSSGGRLDIQYF
.,TRBJ1-6,.,TRBV15,TGTGCCACCAGCAGAGCGAGCTCCTATAATTCACCCCTCCACTTT,CATSRASSYNSPLHF
.,TRBJ2-1,TRBD2,TRBV24-1,TGTGCCACCGCCACTAGCGGGAGTTTCAATGAGCAGTTCTTC,CATATSGSFNEQFF
.,TRBJ2-7,.,TRBV27,TGTGCCAGCAGTCGCGCGGGACGGTACTCCTACGAGCAGTACTTC,CASSRAGRYSYEQYF
.,TRBJ1-2,.,TRBV5-4,TGTGCCAGCTCTCCCTCCAGGGGACACTATGGCTACACCTTC,CASSPSRGHYGYTF